The 7 T cell receptor beta chains below come from one sample, sequenced in a study of CD8 T cells in ankylosing spondylitis. For these TCRs, the target antigens are not known. Study-level results: Seven to nine highly homologous variants formed a TCR beta motif that appeared characteristic of ankylosing spondylitis blood.

TCRdb ran MiXCR on the 5' RACE reads and lists one entry per CDR3 protein. Of a few hundred thousand distinct CDR3 sequences listed, 15% to 20% were seen once; the top ten hold about 0.94%. The sequenced sample consisted of blood, either unsorted or a sorted T cell fraction (not recorded which). The receptor source for this set is a male donor with ankylosing spondylitis.

This clonotype has a handful of counts. The rearrangement uses TRBV6-1 and TRBJ2-3, with TRBD2 matching over 8 bases. Germline CDR1 reads MNHNS; CDR2 reads SASEGT. V shed 4 bases, J shed 2 bases, and the junction held 5 bases outside the gene matches. This CDR3 has 15 residues. Here the CDR3 DNA reads TGTGCCAGCAGTGGCCCGGGGGGGGTCACAGATACGCAGTATTTT. Residues: CASSGPGGVTDTQYF.

This clonotype was observed a handful of times. The chain has TRBV5-1 and TRBJ2-1; 7 nucleotides line up with TRBD2. The trim removed 3 bases at V and 0 bases at J, leaving 9 bases unmatched. Per the germline V gene, CDR1 is SGHRS and CDR2 is YFSETQ. The CDR3 consists of 17 residues. This CDR3 is CASSSETSESSYNEQFF. As DNA, the CDR3 is TGCGCCAGCAGCTCTGAAACTAGCGAGAGCTCCTACAATGAGCAGTTCTTC.

The chain combines TRBV7-2 with TRBJ2-1, with D possibly matching TRBD1 (7 bases). With 2 bases removed from V and 10 bases from J, the gap between germline ends came to 15 bases. The CDR3 runs to 14 residues. CDR1 and CDR2 from the germline V gene are SGHTA and FQGNSA. As DNA, the CDR3 is TGTGCCAGCAGCTTAATGGGGGGACAGTCGGAGCAGTTCTTC. It codes for CASSLMGGQSEQFF.

This clonotype was seen more than once but under ten times. Here the CDR3 reads CSARGTLGIYEQYF. In nucleotides, the CDR3 is TGCAGTGCTAGAGGGACACTCGGGATTTACGAGCAGTACTTC. This chain connects TRBV20-1 to TRBJ2-7; the D call may be TRBD1 or TRBD2 (5 bases each). The CDR3 sequence is 14 residues long. Per the germline V gene, CDR1 is DFQATT and CDR2 is SNEGSKA (reference sequence). Trimming removed 1 base at V and 4 bases at J, with 14 bases between.

This clonotype was counted only a few times. The chain recombines TRBV29-1 with TRBJ1-1; TRBD1 matches at 8 bases. The germline gives CDR1 SQVTM, CDR2 ANQGSEA. Unmatched junction bases numbered 14, after V lost 6 bases and J lost 5 bases. The length of the CDR3 is 15 residues. The DNA of the CDR3 is TGCAGCGTCGTTGGGGCAGGGGGCGCCTTTACTGAAGCTTTCTTT. As protein: CSVVGAGGAFTEAFF.

This clonotype was detected only a few times. J is TRBJ1-3 and V is TRBV20-1, with TRBD1 matching over 7 bases. The V gene's germline CDR1 is DFQATT and CDR2 SNEGSKA (reference sequence). The J segment lost 2 bases and the V segment lost 3 bases, leaving 4 bases of the junction unmatched. The CDR3 runs 14 residues. CDR3 in DNA: TGCAGTGCTAGCGACACAGGGGCTGGAAACACCATATATTTT. It is translated as CSASDTGAGNTIYF.

J is TRBJ2-5 and V is TRBV11-2; D is undetermined. V shed 5 bases and J shed 2 bases, with 15 bases lying between them. Germline V gene sequence: CDR1 SGHAT, CDR2 FQNNGV. This CDR3 has 15 amino acids. CDR3 nucleotide sequence: TGTGCCAGCAGCCCGAGTTATGGCCCACAAGAGACCCAGTACTTC. The encoded protein is CASSPSYGPQETQYF.